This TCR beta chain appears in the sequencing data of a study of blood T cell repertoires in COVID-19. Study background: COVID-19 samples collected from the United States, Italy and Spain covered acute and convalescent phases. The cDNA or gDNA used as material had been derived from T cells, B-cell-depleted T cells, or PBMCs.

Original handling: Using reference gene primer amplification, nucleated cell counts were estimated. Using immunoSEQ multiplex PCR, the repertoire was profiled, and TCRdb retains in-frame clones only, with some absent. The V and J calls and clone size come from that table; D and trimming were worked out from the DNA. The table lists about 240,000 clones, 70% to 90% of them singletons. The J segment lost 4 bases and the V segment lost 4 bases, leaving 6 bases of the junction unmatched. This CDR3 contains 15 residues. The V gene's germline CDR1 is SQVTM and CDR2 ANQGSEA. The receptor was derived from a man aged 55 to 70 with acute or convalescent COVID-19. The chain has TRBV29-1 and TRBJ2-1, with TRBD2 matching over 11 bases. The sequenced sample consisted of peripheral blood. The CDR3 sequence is CSVGQLAGVYNEQFF. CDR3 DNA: TGCAGCGTTGGGCAACTAGCGGGAGTTTACAATGAGCAGTTCTTC.